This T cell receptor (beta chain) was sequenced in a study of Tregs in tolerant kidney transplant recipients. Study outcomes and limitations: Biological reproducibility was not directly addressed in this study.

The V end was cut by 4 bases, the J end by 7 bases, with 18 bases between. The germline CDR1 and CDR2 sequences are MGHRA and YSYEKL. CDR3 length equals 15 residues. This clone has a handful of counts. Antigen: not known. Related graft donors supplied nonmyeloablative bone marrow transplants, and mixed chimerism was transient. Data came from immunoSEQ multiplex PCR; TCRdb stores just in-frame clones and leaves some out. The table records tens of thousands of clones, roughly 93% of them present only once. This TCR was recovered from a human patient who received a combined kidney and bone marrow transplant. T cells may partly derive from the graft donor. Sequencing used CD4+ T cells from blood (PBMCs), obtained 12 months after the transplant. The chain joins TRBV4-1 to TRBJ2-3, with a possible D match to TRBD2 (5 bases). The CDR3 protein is CASSRLPSPQNTQYF. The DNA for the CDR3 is TGCGCCAGCAGCCGACTACCGTCGCCACAGAATACGCAGTATTTT.